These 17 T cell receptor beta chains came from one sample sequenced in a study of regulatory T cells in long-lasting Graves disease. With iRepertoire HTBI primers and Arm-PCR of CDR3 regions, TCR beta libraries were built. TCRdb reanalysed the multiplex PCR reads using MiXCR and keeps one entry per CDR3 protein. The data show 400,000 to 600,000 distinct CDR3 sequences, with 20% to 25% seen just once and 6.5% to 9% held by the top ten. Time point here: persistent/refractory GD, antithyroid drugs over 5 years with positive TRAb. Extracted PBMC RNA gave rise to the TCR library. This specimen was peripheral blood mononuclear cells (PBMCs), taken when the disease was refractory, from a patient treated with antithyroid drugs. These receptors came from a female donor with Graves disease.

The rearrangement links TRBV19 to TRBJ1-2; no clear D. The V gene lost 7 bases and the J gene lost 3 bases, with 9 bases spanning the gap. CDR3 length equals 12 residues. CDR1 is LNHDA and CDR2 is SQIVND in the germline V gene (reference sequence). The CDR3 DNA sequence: TGTGCCAGTAATGAGGGCCACTATGGCTACACCTTC. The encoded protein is CASNEGHYGYTF.

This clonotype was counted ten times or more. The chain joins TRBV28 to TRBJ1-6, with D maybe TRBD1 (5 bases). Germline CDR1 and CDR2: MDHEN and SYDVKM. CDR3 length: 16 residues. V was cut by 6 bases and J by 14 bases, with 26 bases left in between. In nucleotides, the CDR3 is TGTGCCAGCAGACCAAGGGCTTCAGGGTCACGTTTCGCCCTCCACTTT. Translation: CASRPRASGSRFALHF.

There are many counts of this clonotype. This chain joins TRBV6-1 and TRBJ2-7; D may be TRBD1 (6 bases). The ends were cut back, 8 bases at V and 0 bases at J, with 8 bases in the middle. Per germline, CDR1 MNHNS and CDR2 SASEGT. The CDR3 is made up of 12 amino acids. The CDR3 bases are TGTGCCAGCGGACAGCACTCCTACGAGCAGTACTTC. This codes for CASGQHSYEQYF.

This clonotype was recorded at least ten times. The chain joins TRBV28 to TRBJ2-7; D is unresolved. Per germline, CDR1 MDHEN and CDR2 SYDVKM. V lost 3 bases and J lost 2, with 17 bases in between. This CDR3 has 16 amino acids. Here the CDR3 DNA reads TGTGCCAGCAGTTTGAATCAGTGGGTCGGAACCTACGAGCAGTACTTC. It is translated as CASSLNQWVGTYEQYF.

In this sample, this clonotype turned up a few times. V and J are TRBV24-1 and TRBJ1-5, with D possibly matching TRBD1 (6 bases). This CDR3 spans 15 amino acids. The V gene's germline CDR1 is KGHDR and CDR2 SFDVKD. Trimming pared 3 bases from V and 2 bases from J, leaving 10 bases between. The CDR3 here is CATSDGGRGNQPQHF. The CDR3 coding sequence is TGTGCCACCAGTGATGGGGGCCGCGGCAATCAGCCCCAGCATTTT.

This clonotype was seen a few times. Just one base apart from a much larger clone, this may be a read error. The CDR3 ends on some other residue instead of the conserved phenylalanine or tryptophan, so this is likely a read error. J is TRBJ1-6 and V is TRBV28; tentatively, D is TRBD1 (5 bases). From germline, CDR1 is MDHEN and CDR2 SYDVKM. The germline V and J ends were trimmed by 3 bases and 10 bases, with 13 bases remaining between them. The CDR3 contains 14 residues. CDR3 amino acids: CASSFPGGVSPLHL. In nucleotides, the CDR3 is TGTGCCAGCAGTTTCCCCGGGGGAGTCTCACCCCTCCACCTT.

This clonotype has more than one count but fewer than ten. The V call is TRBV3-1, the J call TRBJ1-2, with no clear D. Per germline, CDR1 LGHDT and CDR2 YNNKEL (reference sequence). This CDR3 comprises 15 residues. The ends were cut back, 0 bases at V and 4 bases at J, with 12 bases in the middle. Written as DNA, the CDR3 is TGTGCCAGCAGCCAAGATTGGTCACACCTCTATGGCTACACCTTC. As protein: CASSQDWSHLYGYTF.

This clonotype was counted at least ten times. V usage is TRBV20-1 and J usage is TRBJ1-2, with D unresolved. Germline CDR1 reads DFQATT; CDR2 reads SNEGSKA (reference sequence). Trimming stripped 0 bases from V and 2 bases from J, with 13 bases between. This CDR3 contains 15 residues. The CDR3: CSARDPVGLNYGYTF. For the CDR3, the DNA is TGCAGTGCTAGAGATCCGGTGGGTCTGAACTATGGCTACACCTTC.

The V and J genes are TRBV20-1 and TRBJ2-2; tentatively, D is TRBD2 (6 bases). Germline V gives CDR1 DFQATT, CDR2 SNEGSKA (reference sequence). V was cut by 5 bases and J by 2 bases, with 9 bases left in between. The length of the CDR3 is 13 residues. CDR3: CSARTSNTGELFF. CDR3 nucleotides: TGCAGTGCTCGTACTAGCAACACCGGGGAGCTGTTTTTT.

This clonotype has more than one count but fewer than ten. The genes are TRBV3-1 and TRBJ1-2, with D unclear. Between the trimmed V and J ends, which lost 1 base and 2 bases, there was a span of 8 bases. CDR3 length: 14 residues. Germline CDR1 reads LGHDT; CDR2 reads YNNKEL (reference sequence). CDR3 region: CASSQGGGNYGYTF. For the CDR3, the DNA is TGTGCCAGCAGCCAAGGGGGTGGAAACTATGGCTACACCTTC.

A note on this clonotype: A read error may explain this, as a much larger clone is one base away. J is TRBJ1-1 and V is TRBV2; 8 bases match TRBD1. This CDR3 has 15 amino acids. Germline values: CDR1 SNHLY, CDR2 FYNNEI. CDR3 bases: TGTGCCAGCAGGCCCGACAGGGGCCTGAACACTGAAGCTTCCTTT. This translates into CASRPDRGLNTEASF.

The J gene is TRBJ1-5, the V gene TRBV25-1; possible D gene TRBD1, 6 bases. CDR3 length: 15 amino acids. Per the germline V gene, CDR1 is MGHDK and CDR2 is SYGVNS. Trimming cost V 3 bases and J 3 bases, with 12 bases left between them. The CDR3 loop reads CASSDSGVINQPQHF. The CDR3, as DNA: TGTGCCAGCAGTGACTCAGGGGTGATCAATCAGCCCCAGCATTTT.

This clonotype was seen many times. The CDR3 DNA reads TGTGCCAGCAGCTCGGACAGGGGGGGTGAAAAACTGTTTTTT. Amino acid sequence: CASSSDRGGEKLFF. V is TRBV7-9 and J is TRBJ1-4; 10 nucleotides agree with TRBD1. The CDR3 covers 14 residues. J gave up 7 bases and V 4 bases, and 3 bases lay outside the gene matches. Per the germline V gene, CDR1 is SEHNR and CDR2 is FQNEAQ (reference sequence).

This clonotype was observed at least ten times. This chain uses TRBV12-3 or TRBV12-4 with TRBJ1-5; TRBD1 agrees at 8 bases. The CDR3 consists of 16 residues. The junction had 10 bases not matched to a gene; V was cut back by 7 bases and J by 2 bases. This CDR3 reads CASTTSQGVGNQPQHF. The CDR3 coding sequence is TGTGCCAGCACCACCTCACAGGGGGTAGGCAATCAGCCCCAGCATTTT.

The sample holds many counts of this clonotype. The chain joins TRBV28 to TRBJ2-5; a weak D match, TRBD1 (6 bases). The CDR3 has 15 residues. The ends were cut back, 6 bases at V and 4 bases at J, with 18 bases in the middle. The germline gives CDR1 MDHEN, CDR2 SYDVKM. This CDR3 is CASRTTGSQRETQYF. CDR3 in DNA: TGTGCCAGCAGGACTACAGGGAGCCAAAGAGAGACCCAGTACTTC.

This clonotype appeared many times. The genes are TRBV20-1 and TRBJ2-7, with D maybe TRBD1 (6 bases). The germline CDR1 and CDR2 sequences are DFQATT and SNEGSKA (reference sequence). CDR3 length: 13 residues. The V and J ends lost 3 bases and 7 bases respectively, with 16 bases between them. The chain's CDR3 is CSARSPRGYEQYF. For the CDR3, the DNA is TGCAGTGCTAGGTCCCCCAGGGGTTATGAGCAGTACTTC.

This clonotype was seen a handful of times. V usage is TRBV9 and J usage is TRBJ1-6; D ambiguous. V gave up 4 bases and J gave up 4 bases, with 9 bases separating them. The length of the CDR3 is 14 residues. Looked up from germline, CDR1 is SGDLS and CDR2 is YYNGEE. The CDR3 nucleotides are TGTGCCAGCAGCCCCGGGAATTATAATTCACCCCTCCACTTT. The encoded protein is CASSPGNYNSPLHF.